This passage covers 13 T cell receptor beta chains from one sample sequenced in a study of cytomegalovirus exposure and HLA in healthy donors. The primer mix had 60 Vbeta and 13 Jbeta primers. Data came from immunoSEQ multiplex PCR; TCRdb stores just in-frame clones and leaves some out. Seen here are about 140,000 clones, 79% observed once, and the top ten hold roughly 0.87%. Sequenced: PBMCs. The receptor set was obtained from a young man in good health and CMV-seronegative.

CDR3 loop: CASSIVGAGGLNYGYTF. The CDR3 nucleotides read TGTGCCAGTAGTATAGTGGGGGCTGGGGGATTGAACTATGGCTACACCTTC. The V call is TRBV19, the J call TRBJ1-2; perhaps TRBD1 as D (6 bases). The CDR3 has 17 residues. Germline V gene data show CDR1 as LNHDA and CDR2 as SQIVND (reference sequence). V shed 1 base and J shed 2 bases, with 17 bases lying between them. The full variable domain, rest sourced from reference TRBV19 and TRBJ1-2, is DGGITQSPKYLFRKEGQNVTLSCEQNLNHDAMYWYRQDPGQGLRLIYYSQIVNDFQKGDIAEGYSVSREKKESFPLTVTSAQKNPTAFYLCASSIVGAGGLNYGYTFGSGTRLTVV.

This chain joins TRBV5-4 and TRBJ2-5, with a weak D call TRBD2 (7 bases). CDR3 length equals 15 residues. The V and J ends lost 5 bases and 5 bases respectively, with 19 bases between them. Germline V lookup: CDR1 SGHNT, CDR2 YYREEE (reference sequence). The CDR3 is CASSQRSRGGETQYF. The CDR3, as DNA: TGTGCCAGCAGTCAGAGGTCCAGGGGAGGGGAGACCCAGTACTTC.

This sequence joins TRBV19 and TRBJ2-5; D perhaps matches TRBD1 (8 bases). The CDR3 has 14 amino acids. Germline V lookup: CDR1 LNHDA, CDR2 SQIVND (reference sequence). Between the trimmed V and J ends, which lost 5 bases and 5 bases, there was a span of 15 bases. The CDR3 sequence: CASSVNRGGETQYF. The CDR3 bases are TGTGCCAGTAGTGTGAACAGGGGGGGGGAGACCCAGTACTTC. Using reference TRBV19 and TRBJ2-5 for the parts outside the CDR3, the full variable domain is DGGITQSPKYLFRKEGQNVTLSCEQNLNHDAMYWYRQDPGQGLRLIYYSQIVNDFQKGDIAEGYSVSREKKESFPLTVTSAQKNPTAFYLCASSVNRGGETQYFGPGTRLLVL.

V is TRBV13 and J is TRBJ2-4; 7 positions match TRBD1. V trimming: 2 bases; J trimming: 2 bases; junction bases outside the gene matches: 6. This CDR3 contains 16 residues. Germline CDR1 and CDR2: PRHDT and FYEKMQ (reference sequence). Here the CDR3 DNA reads TGTGCCAGCAGCTTATTACAGGGGATTACCAAAAACATTCAGTACTTC. Protein product: CASSLLQGITKNIQYF. Based on the CDR3 plus reference TRBV13 and TRBJ2-4, the full variable domain is AAGVIQSPRHLIKEKRETATLKCYPIPRHDTVYWYQQGPGQDPQFLISFYEKMQSDKGSIPDRFSAQQFSDYHSELNMSSLELGDSALYFCASSLLQGITKNIQYFGAGTRLSVL.

The chain combines TRBV7-6 with TRBJ1-1; D unresolved. This CDR3 has 12 amino acids. CDR1 SGHVS and CDR2 FNYEAQ come from the germline V gene. Trimming shortened V by 5 bases and J by 8 bases, and 12 bases separated the two germline ends. CDR3 residues: CASSTPSGEAFF. DNA of the CDR3: TGTGCCAGCAGCACCCCGTCGGGGGAAGCTTTCTTT.

This clone showed up just a few times. The genes are TRBV4-3 and TRBJ1-5, with D perhaps matching TRBD1 (6 bases). The ends were cut back, 2 bases at V and 5 bases at J, with 13 bases in the middle. This CDR3 spans 15 amino acids. Germline V CDR1 and CDR2: LGHNA, YSLEER. The CDR3 reads CASSQTRDTYQPQHF. CDR3 bases: TGCGCCAGCAGCCAAACCCGGGACACTTATCAGCCCCAGCATTTT.

The rearrangement uses TRBV10-1 and TRBJ2-1; possibly TRBD1 for D (5 bases). Germline loops: CDR1 WNHNN, CDR2 SYGVQD (reference sequence). Trimming pared 6 bases from V and 5 bases from J, leaving 11 bases between. The CDR3 loop spans 13 amino acids. The CDR3 DNA reads as TGCGCCAGCAGAGGGCAGGGTGACAATGAGCAGTTCTTC. Residues: CASRGQGDNEQFF.

The chain uses TRBV6-1 and TRBJ1-2, with D unresolved. This CDR3 has 15 amino acids. Germline V gene data show CDR1 as MNHNS and CDR2 as SASEGT. Trimming cost V 0 bases and J 4 bases, with 12 bases left between them. The CDR3 DNA follows: TGTGCCAGCAGTGAAGCGCATCGGGGTGTCTATGGCTACACCTTC. Its protein product is CASSEAHRGVYGYTF.

The chain uses TRBV2 and TRBJ2-5; D perhaps matches TRBD1 (7 bases). V was cut by 6 bases and J by 5 bases, with 16 bases left in between. Germline V lookup: CDR1 SNHLY, CDR2 FYNNEI. This CDR3 is 14 amino acids long. CDR3: CASSPRPGGETQYF. The CDR3 DNA reads TGTGCCAGCAGCCCAAGGCCAGGGGGGGAGACCCAGTACTTC.

CDR3 DNA sequence: TGTGCCAGCAGTGATTCCCCGGGTTCCAACTATGGCTACACCTTC. Translating gives CASSDSPGSNYGYTF. This rearrangement joins TRBV6-1 to TRBJ1-2; D is undetermined. Germline lookup yields CDR1 MNHNS and CDR2 SASEGT. V lost 3 bases to trimming and J lost 2 bases, with 13 bases between them. This CDR3 region has 15 residues.

As for this clone: One end of the junction is discordant with germline, which a read error may explain. The rearrangement uses TRBV7-9 and TRBJ2-3; D is possibly TRBD2 (7 bases). Germline V gene sequence: CDR1 SEHNR, CDR2 FQNEAQ (reference sequence). The CDR3 covers 15 residues. The CDR3: CSSSLQGTTTDTQYF. The CDR3 DNA follows: TGTTCCAGCAGCTTGCAGGGGACTACCACAGATACGCAGTATTTT.

The rearrangement joins TRBV10-3 to TRBJ2-3, with D possibly being TRBD1 (6 bases). Trimming took 0 bases from V and 6 from J, leaving 13 bases between them. Germline-derived CDR1 and CDR2 are ENHRY and SYGVKD. CDR3 length: 15 residues. CDR3 sequence: CAISESPVRGDTQYF. DNA of the CDR3: TGTGCCATCAGTGAGTCCCCCGTGAGGGGGGATACGCAGTATTTT.

V is TRBV10-3 and J is TRBJ1-5; no clear D. The CDR3 consists of 12 residues. V was pared by 5 bases and J by 6 bases, with 8 bases between. Germline-derived CDR1 and CDR2 are ENHRY and SYGVKD. The CDR3 nucleotides read TGTGCCATCAGTCCAGGAGGTCAGCCCCAGCATTTT. It translates to CAISPGGQPQHF.